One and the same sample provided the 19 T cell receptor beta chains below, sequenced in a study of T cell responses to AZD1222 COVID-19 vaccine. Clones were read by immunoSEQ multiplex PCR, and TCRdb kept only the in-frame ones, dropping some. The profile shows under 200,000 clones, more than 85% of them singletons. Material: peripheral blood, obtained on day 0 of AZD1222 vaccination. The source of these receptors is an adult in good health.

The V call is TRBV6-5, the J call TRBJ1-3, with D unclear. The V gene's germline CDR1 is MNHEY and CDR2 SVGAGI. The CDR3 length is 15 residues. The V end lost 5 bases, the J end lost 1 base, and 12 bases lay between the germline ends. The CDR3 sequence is CASSLTPYSGNTIYF. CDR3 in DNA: TGTGCCAGCAGTCTCACCCCCTATTCTGGAAACACCATATATTTT.

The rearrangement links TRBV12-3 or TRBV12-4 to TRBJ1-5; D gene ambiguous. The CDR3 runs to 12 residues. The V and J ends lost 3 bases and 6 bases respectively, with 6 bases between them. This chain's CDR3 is CASSLEGQPQHF. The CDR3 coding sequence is TGTGCCAGCAGTTTGGAAGGTCAGCCCCAGCATTTT.

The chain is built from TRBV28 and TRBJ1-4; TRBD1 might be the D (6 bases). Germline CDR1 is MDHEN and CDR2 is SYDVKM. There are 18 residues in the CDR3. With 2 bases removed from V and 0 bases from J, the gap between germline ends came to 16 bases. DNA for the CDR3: TGTGCCAGCAGTTTAAGTACAGGGTTTCCCCCAACTAATGAAAAACTGTTTTTT. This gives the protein CASSLSTGFPPTNEKLFF.

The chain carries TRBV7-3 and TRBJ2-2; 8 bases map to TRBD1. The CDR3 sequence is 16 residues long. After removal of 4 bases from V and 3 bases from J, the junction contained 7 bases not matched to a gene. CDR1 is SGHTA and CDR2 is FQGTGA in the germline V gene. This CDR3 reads CASSSPGGADTGELFF. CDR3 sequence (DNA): TGTGCCAGCAGCTCGCCAGGGGGCGCCGACACCGGGGAGCTGTTTTTT.

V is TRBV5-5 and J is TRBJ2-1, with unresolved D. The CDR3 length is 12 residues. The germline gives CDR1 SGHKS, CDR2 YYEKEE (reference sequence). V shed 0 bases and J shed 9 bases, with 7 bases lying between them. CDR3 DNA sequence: TGTGCCAGCAGCTTGGGAGCTTCTGAGCAGTTCTTC. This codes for CASSLGASEQFF.

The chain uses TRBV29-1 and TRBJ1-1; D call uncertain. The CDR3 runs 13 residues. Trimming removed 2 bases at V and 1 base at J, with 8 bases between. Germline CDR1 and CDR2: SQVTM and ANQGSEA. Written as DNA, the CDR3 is TGCAGCGTTGAAAGAATGGGGAACACTGAAGCTTTCTTT. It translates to CSVERMGNTEAFF.

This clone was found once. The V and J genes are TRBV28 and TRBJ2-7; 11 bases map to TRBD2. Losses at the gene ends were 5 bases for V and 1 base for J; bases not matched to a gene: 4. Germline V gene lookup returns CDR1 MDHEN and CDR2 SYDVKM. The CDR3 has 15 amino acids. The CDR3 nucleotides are TGTGCCAGCAGTCGACTAGCGGGGCTTTCCTACGAGCAGTACTTC. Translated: CASSRLAGLSYEQYF.

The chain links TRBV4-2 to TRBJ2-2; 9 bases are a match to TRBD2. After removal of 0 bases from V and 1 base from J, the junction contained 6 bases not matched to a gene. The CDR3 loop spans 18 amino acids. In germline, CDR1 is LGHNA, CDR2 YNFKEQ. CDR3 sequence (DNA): TGTGCCAGCAGCCAAGATTCTAGCGGGAAACTGAACACCGGGGAGCTGTTTTTT. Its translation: CASSQDSSGKLNTGELFF.

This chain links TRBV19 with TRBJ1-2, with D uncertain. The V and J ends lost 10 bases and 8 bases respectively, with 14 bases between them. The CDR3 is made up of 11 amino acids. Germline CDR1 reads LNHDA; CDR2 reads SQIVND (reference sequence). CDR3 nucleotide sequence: TGTGCCACCTCACTCGACCGAGGCTACACCTTC. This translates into CATSLDRGYTF.

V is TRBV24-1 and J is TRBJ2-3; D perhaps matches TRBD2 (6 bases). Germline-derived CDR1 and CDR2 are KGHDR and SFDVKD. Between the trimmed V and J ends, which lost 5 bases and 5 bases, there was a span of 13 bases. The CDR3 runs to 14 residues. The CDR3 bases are TGTGCCACCAGTGCGACTAGTCGGGGAGATACGCAGTATTTT. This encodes CATSATSRGDTQYF.

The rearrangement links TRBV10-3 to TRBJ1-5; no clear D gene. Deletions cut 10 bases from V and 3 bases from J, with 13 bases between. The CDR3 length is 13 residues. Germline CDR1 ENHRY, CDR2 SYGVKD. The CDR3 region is CATEEGPNQPQHF. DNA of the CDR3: TGTGCCACCGAGGAGGGCCCCAATCAGCCCCAGCATTTT.

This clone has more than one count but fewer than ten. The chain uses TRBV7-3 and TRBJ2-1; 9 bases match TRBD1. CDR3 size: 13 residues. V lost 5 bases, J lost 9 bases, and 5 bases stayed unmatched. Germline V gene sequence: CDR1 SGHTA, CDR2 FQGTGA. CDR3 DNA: TGTGCCAGCAGCCGGGACAGGGAGGCTGAGCAGTTCTTC. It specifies CASSRDREAEQFF.

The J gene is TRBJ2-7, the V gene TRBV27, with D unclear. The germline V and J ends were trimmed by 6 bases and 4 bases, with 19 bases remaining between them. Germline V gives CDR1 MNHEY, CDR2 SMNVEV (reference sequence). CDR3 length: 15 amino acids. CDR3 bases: TGTGCCAGCAGGGAAGGCCCCGCGCTTAATTACGAGCAGTACTTC. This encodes CASREGPALNYEQYF.

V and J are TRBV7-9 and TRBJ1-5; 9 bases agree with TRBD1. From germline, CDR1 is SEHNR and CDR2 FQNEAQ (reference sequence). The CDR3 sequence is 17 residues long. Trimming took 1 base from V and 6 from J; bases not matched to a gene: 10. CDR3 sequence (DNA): TGTGCCAGCAGCTTAGAGGGGCTGGGACAGGGACGTCAGCCCCAGCATTTT. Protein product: CASSLEGLGQGRQPQHF. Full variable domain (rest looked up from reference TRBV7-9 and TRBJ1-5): DTGVSQNPRHKITKRGQNVTFRCDPISEHNRLYWYRQTLGQGPEFLTYFQNEAQLEKSRLLSDRFSAERPKGSFSTLEIQRTEQGDSAMYLCASSLEGLGQGRQPQHFGDGTRLSIL.

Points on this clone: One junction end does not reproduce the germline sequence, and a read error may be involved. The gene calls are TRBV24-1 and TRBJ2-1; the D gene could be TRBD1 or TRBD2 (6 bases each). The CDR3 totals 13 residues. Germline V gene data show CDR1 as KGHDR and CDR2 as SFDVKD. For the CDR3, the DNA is TGTGCCACCAGTGATGTAAGACTGGGGGGCTGGCTCTTC. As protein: CATSDVRLGGWLF.

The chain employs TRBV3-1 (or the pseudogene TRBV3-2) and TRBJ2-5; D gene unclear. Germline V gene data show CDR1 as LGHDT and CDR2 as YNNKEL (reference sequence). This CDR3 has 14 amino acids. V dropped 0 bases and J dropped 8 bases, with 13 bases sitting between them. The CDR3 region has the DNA TGTGCCAGCAGCCAAGACCCGCGCGTGGGTACCCAGTACTTC. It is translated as CASSQDPRVGTQYF.

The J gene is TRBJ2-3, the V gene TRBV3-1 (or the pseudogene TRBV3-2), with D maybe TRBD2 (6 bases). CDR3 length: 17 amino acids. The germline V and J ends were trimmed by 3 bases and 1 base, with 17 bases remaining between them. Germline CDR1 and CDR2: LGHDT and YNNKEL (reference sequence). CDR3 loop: CASSHRIVPSGTDTQYF. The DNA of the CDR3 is TGTGCCAGCAGCCACCGGATAGTGCCTAGCGGCACAGATACGCAGTATTTT.

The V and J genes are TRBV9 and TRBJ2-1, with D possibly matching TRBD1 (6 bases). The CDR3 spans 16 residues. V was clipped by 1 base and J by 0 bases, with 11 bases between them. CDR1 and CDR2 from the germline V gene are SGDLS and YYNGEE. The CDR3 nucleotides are TGTGCCAGCAGCGTAAGGGCGGACAGCTCCTACAATGAGCAGTTCTTC. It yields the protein CASSVRADSSYNEQFF.

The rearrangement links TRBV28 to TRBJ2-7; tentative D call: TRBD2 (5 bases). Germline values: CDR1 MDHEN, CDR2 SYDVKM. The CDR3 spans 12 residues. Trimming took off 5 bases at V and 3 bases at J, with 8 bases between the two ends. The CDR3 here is CASSQLGYEQYF. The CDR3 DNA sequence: TGTGCCAGCAGTCAACTAGGCTACGAGCAGTACTTC.